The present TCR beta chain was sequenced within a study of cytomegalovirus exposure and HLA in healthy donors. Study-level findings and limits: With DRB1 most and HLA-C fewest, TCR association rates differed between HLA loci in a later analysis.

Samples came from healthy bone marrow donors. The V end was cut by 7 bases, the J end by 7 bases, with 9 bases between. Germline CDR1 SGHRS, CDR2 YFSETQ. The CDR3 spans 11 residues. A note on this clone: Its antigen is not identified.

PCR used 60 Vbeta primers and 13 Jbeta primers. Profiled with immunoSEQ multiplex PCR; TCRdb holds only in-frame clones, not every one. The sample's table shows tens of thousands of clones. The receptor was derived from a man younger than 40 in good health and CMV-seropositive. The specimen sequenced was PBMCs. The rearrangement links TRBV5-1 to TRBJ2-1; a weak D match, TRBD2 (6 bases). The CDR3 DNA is TGCGCCAGCTTGGGGGGTAATGAGCAGTTCTTC. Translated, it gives CASLGGNEQFF.